This T cell receptor beta chain was obtained from a study of blood T cell repertoires in COVID-19. Overall study: Sample material is recorded as cDNA or gDNA derived from T cells, B-cell-depleted T cells, or PBMCs.

Produced via immunoSEQ multiplex PCR; TCRdb's table is partial and in-frame only. The sample lists tens of thousands of clones; roughly three quarters were seen once. Trimming cost V 1 base and J 2 bases; bases outside gene matches: 3. This CDR3 contains 15 residues. Germline-derived CDR1 and CDR2 are SGHRS and YFSETQ. This chain uses TRBV5-1 with TRBJ1-5; 7 bases are shared with TRBD1. This receptor was obtained from a man in his sixties or seventies with acute or convalescent COVID-19. Source material: peripheral blood. The CDR3 DNA sequence: TGCGCCAGCAGCTTGAGTACAGGGGGCAATCAGCCCCAGCATTTT. The encoded protein is CASSLSTGGNQPQHF.